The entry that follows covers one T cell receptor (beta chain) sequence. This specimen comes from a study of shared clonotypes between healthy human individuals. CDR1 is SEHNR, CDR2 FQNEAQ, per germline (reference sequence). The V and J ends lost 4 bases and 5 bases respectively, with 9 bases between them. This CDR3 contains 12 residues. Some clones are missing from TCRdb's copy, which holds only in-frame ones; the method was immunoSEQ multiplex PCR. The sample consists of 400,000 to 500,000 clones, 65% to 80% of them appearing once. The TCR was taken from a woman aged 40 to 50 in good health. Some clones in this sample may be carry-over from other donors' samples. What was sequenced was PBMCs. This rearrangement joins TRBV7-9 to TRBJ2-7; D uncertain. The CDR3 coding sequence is TGTGCCAGCAGCTGGGATGGGGACGAGCAGTACTTC. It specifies CASSWDGDEQYF.